Presented here are 18 T cell receptor beta chains from one specimen sequenced in a study of cytomegalovirus exposure and HLA in healthy donors (dated by TCRdb to 2017 to 2019). Library preparation employed the immunoSEQ multiplex PCR assay. A mixture of 60 forward primers for TCR Vbeta segments and 13 reverse primers for TCR Jbeta segments was used in the multiplex PCR. The source is immuneACCESS, and TCRdb retained only in-frame sequences with V and J called. Part of the clones is not carried over; for the studies checked, unresolved V genes explain less than half of this, and the remainder is unexplained. The sample includes about 200,000 clones, with approximately 79% observed a single time. Around 1.7% of the sample goes to the ten largest clones. Source material: PBMCs. These receptors were taken from a man aged 50-60 years in good health and CMV-seronegative.

The chain joins TRBV4-1 to TRBJ2-7; a weak D match, TRBD2 (6 bases). Germline V lookup: CDR1 MGHRA, CDR2 YSYEKL. Trimming stripped 0 bases from V and 3 bases from J, with 18 bases between. This CDR3 has 17 amino acids. This CDR3 reads CASSQDSRVSGYYEQYF. Here the CDR3 DNA reads TGCGCCAGCAGCCAAGATTCCCGGGTTAGCGGATACTACGAGCAGTACTTC.

J is TRBJ2-1 and V is TRBV28; 7 positions agree with TRBD1. V was pared by 5 bases and J by 2 bases, with 3 bases of the junction left unmatched. Germline V lookup: CDR1 MDHEN, CDR2 SYDVKM. The CDR3 has 14 amino acids. The CDR3 sequence is CASSGQGAYNEQFF. In DNA form, the CDR3 reads TGTGCCAGCAGTGGCCAGGGGGCCTACAATGAGCAGTTCTTC.

The J gene is TRBJ2-7, the V gene TRBV5-1, with TRBD2 identical over 7 bases. Losses at the gene ends were 4 bases for V and 7 bases for J; bases not matched to a gene: 20. Per the germline V gene, CDR1 is SGHRS and CDR2 is YFSETQ. CDR3 length: 17 amino acids. The CDR3 sequence: CASSSKTGTTNSREQYF. CDR3 DNA: TGCGCCAGCAGCAGTAAGACCGGGACTACGAATTCTCGGGAGCAGTACTTC.

This chain connects TRBV5-1 to TRBJ2-1, with D possibly matching TRBD2 (6 bases). Germline V gene lookup returns CDR1 SGHRS and CDR2 YFSETQ. This CDR3 spans 15 amino acids. V shed 3 bases and J shed 0 bases, with 10 bases lying between them. CDR3 DNA: TGCGCCAGCAGCTGGGACTGGGGCTCCTACAATGAGCAGTTCTTC. Translated: CASSWDWGSYNEQFF.

The rearrangement joins TRBV5-5 to TRBJ2-3, with D unresolved. This CDR3 has 15 amino acids. Per germline, CDR1 SGHKS and CDR2 YYEKEE (reference sequence). V lost 0 bases, J lost 0 bases, and 8 bases lay in between. The CDR3 region has the DNA TGTGCCAGCAGCTTGGGCGGCCTAAGCACAGATACGCAGTATTTT. Translating gives CASSLGGLSTDTQYF.

This clone was detected many times. CDR3 sequence reads: CASSTQVNYGYTF. For the CDR3, the DNA is TGTGCCAGCAGCACACAGGTTAACTATGGCTACACCTTC. V is TRBV6-1 and J is TRBJ1-2, with TRBD1 as a possible D gene (5 bases). Germline V CDR1 and CDR2: MNHNS, SASEGT. Trimming left V 6 bases short and J 1 base short, with 9 bases between. The CDR3 totals 13 residues.

This clone was observed a single time. This rearrangement joins TRBV27 to TRBJ2-4; no clear D gene. The CDR3 is 16 residues long. V was clipped by 4 bases and J by 0 bases, with 13 bases between them. Germline values: CDR1 MNHEY, CDR2 SMNVEV (reference sequence). Here the CDR3 reads CASSSPQLLAKNIQYF. For the CDR3, the DNA is TGTGCCAGCAGTTCCCCTCAACTACTAGCCAAAAACATTCAGTACTTC.

The chain combines TRBV2 with TRBJ2-1, with 11 positions matching TRBD2. This CDR3 region has 14 residues. V shed 6 bases, J shed 7 bases, and the junction held 5 bases outside the gene matches. Per germline, CDR1 SNHLY and CDR2 FYNNEI. Here the CDR3 reads CASSRLAGTNEQFF. CDR3 bases: TGTGCCAGCAGCCGACTAGCGGGAACGAATGAGCAGTTCTTC.

The J gene is TRBJ2-5, the V gene TRBV5-1, with unresolved D. From germline, CDR1 is SGHRS and CDR2 YFSETQ. CDR3 length: 14 amino acids. With 5 bases removed from V and 1 base from J, the gap between germline ends came to 12 bases. CDR3 protein: CASRLTSSQETQYF. The CDR3 DNA reads as TGCGCCAGCAGATTGACAAGTTCCCAAGAGACCCAGTACTTC.

The V and J genes are TRBV6-5 and TRBJ2-7; D is undetermined. V lost 10 bases and J 0 bases, leaving 13 bases between the germline ends. This CDR3 comprises 13 residues. Germline CDR1 reads MNHEY; CDR2 reads SVGAGI. The CDR3 DNA is TGTGCCACCGCAGAGGCGGTCTCCTACGAGCAGTACTTC. Protein product: CATAEAVSYEQYF.

The chain recombines TRBV28 with TRBJ1-4, with D unresolved. Germline CDR1 MDHEN, CDR2 SYDVKM. Trimming removed 8 bases from V and 8 bases from J, with 9 bases in between. The CDR3 is made up of 11 amino acids. CDR3 amino acids: CASGLNEKLFF. DNA of the CDR3: TGTGCCAGCGGCCTTAACGAAAAACTGTTTTTT.

V usage is TRBV10-3 and J usage is TRBJ2-1; no clear D gene. The CDR3 length is 13 residues. Germline V lookup: CDR1 ENHRY, CDR2 SYGVKD. V was shortened by 4 bases and J by 4 bases, with 8 bases between the two germline ends. The DNA of the CDR3 is TGTGCCATCAGTGTTGAGGAATACAATGAGCAGTTCTTC. This translates into CAISVEEYNEQFF.

The V gene is TRBV6-1, the J gene TRBJ1-5; the match to TRBD1 covers 11 bases. Looked up from germline, CDR1 is MNHNS and CDR2 is SASEGT. This CDR3 spans 15 amino acids. V shed 6 bases and J 2 bases; nucleotides not matched to a gene: 3. The CDR3 reads CASSGTGGRNQPQHF. The CDR3 DNA reads TGTGCCAGCAGCGGGACAGGGGGACGCAATCAGCCCCAGCATTTT.

V gene TRBV6-1 combines with J gene TRBJ2-4; TRBD1 aligns across 12 bases. J lost 5 bases, V lost 4 bases, and 3 bases had no gene match. This CDR3 is 15 amino acids long. Per germline, CDR1 MNHNS and CDR2 SASEGT. CDR3 sequence: CASSGGQGAQNIQYF. DNA for the CDR3: TGTGCCAGCAGTGGGGGACAGGGGGCTCAAAACATTCAGTACTTC.

This clone was seen only once. The J gene is TRBJ1-1, the V gene TRBV9; D gene ambiguous. V lost 0 bases, J lost 3 bases, and 18 bases lay in between. The CDR3 runs 17 residues. Germline V gene data show CDR1 as SGDLS and CDR2 as YYNGEE. The CDR3 region is CASSVAGRPIKDTEAFF. CDR3 nucleotides: TGTGCCAGCAGCGTAGCTGGCAGGCCGATAAAAGACACTGAAGCTTTCTTT.

This clone came up once. This chain links TRBV6-1 with TRBJ1-4, with D possibly matching TRBD1 (5 bases). The germline CDR1 and CDR2 sequences are MNHNS and SASEGT. The V end was cut by 4 bases, the J end by 4 bases, with 19 bases between. The CDR3 loop spans 17 amino acids. The CDR3 DNA follows: TGTGCCAGCAGTGTCGAAGTGTGGGGGGTGGGTAATGAAAAACTGTTTTTT. Amino acid sequence: CASSVEVWGVGNEKLFF.

This clone was counted once. CDR3 region: CASSPAVGAYEQYF. CDR3 sequence (DNA): TGTGCCAGCAGTCCCGCGGTAGGGGCCTACGAGCAGTACTTC. The genes are TRBV28 and TRBJ2-7; possibly TRBD1 for D (5 bases). Germline V gene data show CDR1 as MDHEN and CDR2 as SYDVKM. Trimming shortened V by 5 bases and J by 2 bases, and 13 bases separated the two germline ends. This CDR3 is 14 amino acids long.

The rearrangement links TRBV28 to TRBJ1-5; no firm D call. Germline V gene lookup returns CDR1 MDHEN and CDR2 SYDVKM. The CDR3 totals 12 residues. V lost 2 bases and J 13 bases, leaving 12 bases between the germline ends. DNA for the CDR3: TGTGCCAGCAGTTTAAGGTCCTCGGGTCAGCATTTT. It specifies CASSLRSSGQHF.